The sample holds a few counts of the clone carrying this T cell receptor beta chain. The antigen is unknown. This entry is derived from a study of regulatory T cells in long-lasting Graves disease. Study outcomes and limitations: Not thyroid tissue but only peripheral blood was studied.

Assembly of TCR beta libraries relied on iRepertoire HTBI primers together with Arm-PCR of CDR3 regions. TCRdb analysed the multiplex PCR reads with MiXCR anew, one entry per CDR3 protein. The sample has 680,000 or so distinct CDR3 sequences; about 16% are singletons. Germline V gene data show CDR1 as SGDLS and CDR2 as YYNGEE. The CDR3 loop spans 14 amino acids. V was pared by 0 bases and J by 0 bases, with 4 bases between. Documented time point: newly diagnosed GD, antithyroid drugs for less than 3 months. Isolated PBMC RNA provided the starting material for the TCR library. The same data also went into a second study, on T cells in Graves' hyperthyroidism and ophthalmopathy.

The receptor comes from a woman aged 30 to 39 with Graves disease. The genes are TRBV9 and TRBJ1-5; D is undetermined. The input for sequencing was peripheral blood mononuclear cells (PBMCs), taken at new diagnosis, from a patient treated with antithyroid drugs. CDR3 bases: TGTGCCAGCAGCGTAGGAAGTAGCAATCAGCCCCAGCATTTT. Amino acid sequence: CASSVGSSNQPQHF.